The clone carrying this T cell receptor (beta chain) was found a few times. The method was immunoSEQ multiplex PCR; TCRdb's version includes in-frame clones alone and lacks a portion of them. The table lists a few hundred thousand clones, around 82% of them singletons, with 7% to 8.5% in the top ten. CDR1 and CDR2 from the germline V gene are SGHTA and FQGNSA. CDR3 size: 17 residues. V lost 5 bases to trimming and J lost 8 bases; unmatched junction nucleotides: 15. These data come from a study of blood T cell repertoires in COVID-19. Looking at the study overall: Material from acute and convalescent COVID-19 was sourced from the United States, Italy and Spain. The cDNA or gDNA used as material had been derived from T cells, B-cell-depleted T cells, or PBMCs.

Individuals drawn from 24 US areas were roughly 18 to 89 years old. Cohort placement rested on clinical history that participants reported themselves. The sequence was obtained from a middle-aged woman with acute COVID-19. The chain has TRBV7-2 and TRBJ1-4, with 9 bases aligning to TRBD1. Sequenced: PBMCs or T cells enriched from blood (not recorded which). The CDR3 DNA reads TGTGCCAGCAGCCCGGGACAGGGACCTCGTTTTCGGGAAAAACTGTTTTTT. Its protein product is CASSPGQGPRFREKLFF.